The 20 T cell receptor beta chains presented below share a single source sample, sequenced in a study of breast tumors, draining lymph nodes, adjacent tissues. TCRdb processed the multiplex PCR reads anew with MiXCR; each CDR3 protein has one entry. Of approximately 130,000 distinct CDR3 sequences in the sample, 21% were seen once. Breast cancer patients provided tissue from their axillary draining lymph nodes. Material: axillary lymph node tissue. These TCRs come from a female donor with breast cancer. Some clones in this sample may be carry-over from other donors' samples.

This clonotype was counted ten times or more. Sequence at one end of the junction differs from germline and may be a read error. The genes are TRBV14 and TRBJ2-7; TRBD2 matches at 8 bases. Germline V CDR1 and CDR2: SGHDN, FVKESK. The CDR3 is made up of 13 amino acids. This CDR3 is CASRPAGAYEQYF. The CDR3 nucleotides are TGTGCGAGCAGGCCAGCGGGGGCCTACGAGCAGTACTTC.

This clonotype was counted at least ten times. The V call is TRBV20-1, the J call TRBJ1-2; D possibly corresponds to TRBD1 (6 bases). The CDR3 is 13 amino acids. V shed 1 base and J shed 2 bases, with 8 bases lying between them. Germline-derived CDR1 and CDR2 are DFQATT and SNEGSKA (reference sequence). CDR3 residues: CSARVGGNYGYTF. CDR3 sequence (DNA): TGCAGTGCTAGAGTGGGGGGCAACTATGGCTACACCTTC.

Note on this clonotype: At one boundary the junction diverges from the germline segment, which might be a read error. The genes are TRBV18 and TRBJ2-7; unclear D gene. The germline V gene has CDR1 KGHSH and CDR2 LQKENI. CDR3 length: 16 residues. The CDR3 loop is CASSISDSLISYEPYF. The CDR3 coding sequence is TGTGCCAGCTCAATTTCCGATTCCCTCATCTCCTACGAGCCGTACTTC.

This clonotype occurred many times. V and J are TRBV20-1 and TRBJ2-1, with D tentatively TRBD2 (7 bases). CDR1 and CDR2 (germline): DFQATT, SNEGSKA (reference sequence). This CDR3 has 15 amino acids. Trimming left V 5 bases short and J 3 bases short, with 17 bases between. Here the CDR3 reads CSAGRGGGDYNEQFF. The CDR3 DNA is TGCAGTGCTGGGCGGGGCGGGGGCGACTACAATGAGCAGTTCTTC.

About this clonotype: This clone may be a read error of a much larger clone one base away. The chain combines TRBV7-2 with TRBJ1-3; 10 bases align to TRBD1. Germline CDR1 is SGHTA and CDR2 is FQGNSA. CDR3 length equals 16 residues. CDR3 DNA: TGTGCCGGCAGCACGAGACAGGGGGCCACTGGAAACACCATATATTTT. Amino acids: CAGSTRQGATGNTIYF. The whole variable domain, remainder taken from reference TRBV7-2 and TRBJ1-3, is GAGVSQSPSNKVTEKGKDVELRCDPISGHTALYWYRQSLGQGLEFLIYFQGNSAPDKSGLPSDRFSAERTGGSVSTLTIQRTQQEDSAVYLCAGSTRQGATGNTIYFGEGSWLTVV.

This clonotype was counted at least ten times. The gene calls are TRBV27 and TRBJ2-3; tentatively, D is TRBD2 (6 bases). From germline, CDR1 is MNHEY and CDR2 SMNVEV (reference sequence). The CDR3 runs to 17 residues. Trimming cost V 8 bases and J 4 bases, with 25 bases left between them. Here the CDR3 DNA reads TGTGCCAGCCGCCCCGCGACGGGACGGAGGGGTGCAGATACGCAGTATTTT. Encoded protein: CASRPATGRRGADTQYF.

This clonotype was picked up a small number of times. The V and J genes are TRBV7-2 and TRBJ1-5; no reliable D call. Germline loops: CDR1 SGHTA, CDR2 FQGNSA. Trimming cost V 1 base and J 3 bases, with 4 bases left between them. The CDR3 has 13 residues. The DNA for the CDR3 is TGTGCCAGCAGCTTAGAGCCCAATCAGCCCCAGCATTTT. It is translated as CASSLEPNQPQHF.

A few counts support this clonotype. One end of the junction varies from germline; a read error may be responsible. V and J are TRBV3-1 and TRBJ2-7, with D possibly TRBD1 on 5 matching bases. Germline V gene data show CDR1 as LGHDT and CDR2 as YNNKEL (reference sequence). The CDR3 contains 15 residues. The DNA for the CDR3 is TGTGCCAGCAGCCAAGCAGGCACAGGCTTCTACGAGCAGTACTTT. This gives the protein CASSQAGTGFYEQYF.

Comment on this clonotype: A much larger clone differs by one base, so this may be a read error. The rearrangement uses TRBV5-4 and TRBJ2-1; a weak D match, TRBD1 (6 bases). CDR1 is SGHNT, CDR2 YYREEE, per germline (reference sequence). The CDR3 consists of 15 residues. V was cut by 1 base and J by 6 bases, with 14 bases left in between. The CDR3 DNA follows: TGTGCCAGCAGCTTGACGGGACACTCGTGCAATGAGCAGTTCTTC. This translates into CASSLTGHSCNEQFF.

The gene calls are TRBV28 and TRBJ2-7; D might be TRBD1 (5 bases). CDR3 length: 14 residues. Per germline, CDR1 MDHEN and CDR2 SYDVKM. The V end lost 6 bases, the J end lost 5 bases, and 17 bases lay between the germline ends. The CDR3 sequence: CASRPNPDTHEQYF. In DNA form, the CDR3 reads TGTGCCAGCAGACCTAACCCGGACACCCACGAGCAGTACTTC.

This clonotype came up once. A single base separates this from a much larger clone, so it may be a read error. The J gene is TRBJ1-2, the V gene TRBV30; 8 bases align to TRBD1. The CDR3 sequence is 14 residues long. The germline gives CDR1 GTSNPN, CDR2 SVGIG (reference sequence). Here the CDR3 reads CAWSVAGGFYGNTF. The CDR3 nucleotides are TGTGCCTGGAGTGTTGCAGGGGGCTTCTATGGCAACACCTTC.

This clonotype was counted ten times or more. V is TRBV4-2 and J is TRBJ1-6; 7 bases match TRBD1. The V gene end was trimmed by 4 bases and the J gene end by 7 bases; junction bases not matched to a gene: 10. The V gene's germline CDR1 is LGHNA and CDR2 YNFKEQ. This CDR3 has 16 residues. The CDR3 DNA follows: TGTGCCAGCAGCCGGGAGGGGGCTCCATTAAATTCACCCCTCCACTTT. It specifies CASSREGAPLNSPLHF.

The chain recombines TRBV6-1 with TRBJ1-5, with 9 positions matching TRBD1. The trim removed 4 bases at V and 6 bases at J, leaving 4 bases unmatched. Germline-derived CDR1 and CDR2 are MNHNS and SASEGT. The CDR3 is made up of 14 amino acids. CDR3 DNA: TGTGCCAGCAGTGTGCGACAGGGGGGTCAGCCCCAGCATTTT. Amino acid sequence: CASSVRQGGQPQHF.

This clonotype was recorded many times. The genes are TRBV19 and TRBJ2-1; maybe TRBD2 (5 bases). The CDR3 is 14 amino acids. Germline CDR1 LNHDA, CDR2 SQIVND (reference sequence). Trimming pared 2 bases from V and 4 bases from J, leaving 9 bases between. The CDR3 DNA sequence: TGTGCCAGTAGTATAAGCGGCCTATACAATGAGCAGTTCTTC. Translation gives CASSISGLYNEQFF.

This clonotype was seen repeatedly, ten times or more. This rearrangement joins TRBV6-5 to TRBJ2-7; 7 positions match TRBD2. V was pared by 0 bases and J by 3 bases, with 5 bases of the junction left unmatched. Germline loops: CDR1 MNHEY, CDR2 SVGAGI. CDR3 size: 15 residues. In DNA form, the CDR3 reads TGTGCCAGCAGTTACTCGTCTAGCGGATTCTACGAGCAGTACTTC. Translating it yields CASSYSSSGFYEQYF.

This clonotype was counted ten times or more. CDR3 residues: CASSLTSGRMDEQFF. The CDR3, as DNA: TGCGCCAGCAGCCTCACTAGCGGGAGAATGGATGAGCAGTTCTTC. V is TRBV4-1 and J is TRBJ2-1; 11 positions agree with TRBD2. From germline, CDR1 is MGHRA and CDR2 YSYEKL. V shed 4 bases and J 8 bases; nucleotides not matched to a gene: 7. The CDR3 covers 15 residues.

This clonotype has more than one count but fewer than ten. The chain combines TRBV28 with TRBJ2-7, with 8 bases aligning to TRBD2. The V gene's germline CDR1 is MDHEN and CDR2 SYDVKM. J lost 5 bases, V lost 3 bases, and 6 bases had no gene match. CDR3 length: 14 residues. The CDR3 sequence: CASSFPGRGNEQYF. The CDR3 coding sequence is TGTGCCAGCAGTTTCCCCGGGAGGGGGAACGAGCAGTACTTC.

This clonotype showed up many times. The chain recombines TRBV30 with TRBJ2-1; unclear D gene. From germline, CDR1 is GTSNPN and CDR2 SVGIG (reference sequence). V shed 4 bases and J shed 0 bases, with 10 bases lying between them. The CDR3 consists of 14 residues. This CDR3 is CAWTGLSSYNEQFF. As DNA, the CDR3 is TGTGCCTGGACAGGTCTGAGCTCCTACAATGAGCAGTTCTTC.

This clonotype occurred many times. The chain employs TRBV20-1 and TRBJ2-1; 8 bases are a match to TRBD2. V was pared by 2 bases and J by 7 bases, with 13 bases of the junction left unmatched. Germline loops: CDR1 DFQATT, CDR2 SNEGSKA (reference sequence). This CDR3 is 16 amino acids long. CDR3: CSARTWRGEGLNEQFF. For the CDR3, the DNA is TGCAGTGCTAGAACCTGGCGGGGGGAGGGCCTGAATGAGCAGTTCTTC.

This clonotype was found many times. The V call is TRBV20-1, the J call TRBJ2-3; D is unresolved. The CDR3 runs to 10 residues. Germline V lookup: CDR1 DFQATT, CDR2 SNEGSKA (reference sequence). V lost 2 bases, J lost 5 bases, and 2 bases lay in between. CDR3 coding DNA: TGCAGTGCTAGAAAAGATACGCAGTATTTT. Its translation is CSARKDTQYF.